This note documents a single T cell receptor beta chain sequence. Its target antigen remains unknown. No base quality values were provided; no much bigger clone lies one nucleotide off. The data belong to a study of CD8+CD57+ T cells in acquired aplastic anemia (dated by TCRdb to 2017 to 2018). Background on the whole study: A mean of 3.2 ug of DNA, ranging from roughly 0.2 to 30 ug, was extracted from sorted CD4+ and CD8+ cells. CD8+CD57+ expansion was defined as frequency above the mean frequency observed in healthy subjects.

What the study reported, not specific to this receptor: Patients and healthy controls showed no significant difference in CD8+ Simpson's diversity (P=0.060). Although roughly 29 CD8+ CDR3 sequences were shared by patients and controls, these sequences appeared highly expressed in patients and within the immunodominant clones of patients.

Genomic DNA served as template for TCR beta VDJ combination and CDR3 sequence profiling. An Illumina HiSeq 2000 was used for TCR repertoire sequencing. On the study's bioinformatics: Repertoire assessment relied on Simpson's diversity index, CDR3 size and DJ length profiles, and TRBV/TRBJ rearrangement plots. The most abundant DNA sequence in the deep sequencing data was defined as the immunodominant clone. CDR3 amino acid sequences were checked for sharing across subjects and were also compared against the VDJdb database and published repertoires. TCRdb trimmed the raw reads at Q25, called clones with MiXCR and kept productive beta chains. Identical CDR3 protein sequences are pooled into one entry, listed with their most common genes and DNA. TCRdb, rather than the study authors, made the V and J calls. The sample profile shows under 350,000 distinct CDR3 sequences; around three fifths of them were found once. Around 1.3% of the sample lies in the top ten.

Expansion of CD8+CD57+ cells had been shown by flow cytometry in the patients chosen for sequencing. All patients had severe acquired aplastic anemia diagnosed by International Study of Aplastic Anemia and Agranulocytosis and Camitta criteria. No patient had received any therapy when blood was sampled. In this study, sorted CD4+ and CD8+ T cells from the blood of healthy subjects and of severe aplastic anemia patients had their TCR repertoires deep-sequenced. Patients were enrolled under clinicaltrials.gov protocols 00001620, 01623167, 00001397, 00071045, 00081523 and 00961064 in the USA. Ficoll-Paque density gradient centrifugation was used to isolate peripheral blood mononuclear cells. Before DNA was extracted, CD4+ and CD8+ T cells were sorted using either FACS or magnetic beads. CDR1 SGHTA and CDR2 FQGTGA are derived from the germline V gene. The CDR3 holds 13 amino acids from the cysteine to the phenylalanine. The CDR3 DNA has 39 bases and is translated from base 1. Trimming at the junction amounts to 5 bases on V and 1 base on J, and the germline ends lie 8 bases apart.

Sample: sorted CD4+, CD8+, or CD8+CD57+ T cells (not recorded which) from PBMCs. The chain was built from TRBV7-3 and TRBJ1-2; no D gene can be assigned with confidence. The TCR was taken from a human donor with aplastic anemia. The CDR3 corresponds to CASSLQHNYGYTF. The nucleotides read TGTGCCAGCAGCCTACAGCATAACTATGGCTACACCTTC.